This entry describes one T cell receptor beta chain. These data originate in a study of response to subunit inactivated influenza vaccine. TCRdb re-called the RT-PCR reads through MiXCR, storing one row per CDR3 protein. The sample consists of 800,000 to 1,000,000 distinct CDR3 sequences, over 20% of them appearing once. The CDR3 is made up of 15 amino acids. Germline V gives CDR1 SGDLS, CDR2 YYNGEE. After removal of 2 bases from V and 5 bases from J, the junction contained 4 bases not matched to a gene. V gene TRBV9 combines with J gene TRBJ2-5; the match to TRBD2 covers 12 bases. The sequenced sample was PBMCs from blood, obtained around 5 days after vaccination. The source of this sequence is a man aged 50-59 years who received an inactivated influenza vaccine. The CDR3 DNA follows: TGTGCCAGCAGCGTCACTAGCGGGAGGACGGAGACCCAGTACTTC. Encoded protein: CASSVTSGRTETQYF.